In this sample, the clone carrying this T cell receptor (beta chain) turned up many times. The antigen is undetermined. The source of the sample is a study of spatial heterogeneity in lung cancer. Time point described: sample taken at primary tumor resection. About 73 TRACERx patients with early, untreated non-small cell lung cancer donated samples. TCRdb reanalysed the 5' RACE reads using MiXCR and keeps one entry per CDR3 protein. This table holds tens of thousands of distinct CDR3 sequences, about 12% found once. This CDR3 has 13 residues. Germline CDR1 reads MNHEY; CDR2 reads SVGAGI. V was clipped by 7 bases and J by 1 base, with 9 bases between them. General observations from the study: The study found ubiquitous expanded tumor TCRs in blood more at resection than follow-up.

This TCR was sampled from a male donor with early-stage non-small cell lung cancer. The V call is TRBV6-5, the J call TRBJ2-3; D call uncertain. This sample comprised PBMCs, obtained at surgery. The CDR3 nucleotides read TGTGCCAGCATCTCGTGGGGCACAGATACGCAGTATTTT. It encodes CASISWGTDTQYF.